The clone carrying this TCR beta chain showed up just once. Its antigen remains unknown. The sample comes from a study of OX40 agonist ivuxolimab in advanced cancers. Study-level background: The group had a mean age of about 65 years, ranged from about 23 to 85, and was less than 85% male. Study-level results: CD8+ T cells showed, on average, more clonal expansion than CD4+ cells.

Clones were read by immunoSEQ multiplex PCR, and TCRdb kept only the in-frame ones, dropping some. The sample records around 70,000 clones, approximately 80% being singletons. There are 15 residues in the CDR3. CDR1 and CDR2 from the germline V gene are MNHNY and SVGAGI (reference sequence). V lost 2 bases, J lost 4 bases, and 12 bases lay in between. Sequencing was performed on CD4+ or CD8+ T cells sorted from blood, taken in a trial of the OX40 agonist ivuxolimab. This rearrangement joins TRBV6-6 to TRBJ2-1; D unresolved. This TCR derives from an adult with an advanced solid tumor such as melanoma, head and neck, liver or kidney cancer. The CDR3 DNA follows: TGTGCCAGCAGTTACGGGTCGGCTTCATACAATGAGCAGTTCTTC. Amino acid sequence: CASSYGSASYNEQFF.